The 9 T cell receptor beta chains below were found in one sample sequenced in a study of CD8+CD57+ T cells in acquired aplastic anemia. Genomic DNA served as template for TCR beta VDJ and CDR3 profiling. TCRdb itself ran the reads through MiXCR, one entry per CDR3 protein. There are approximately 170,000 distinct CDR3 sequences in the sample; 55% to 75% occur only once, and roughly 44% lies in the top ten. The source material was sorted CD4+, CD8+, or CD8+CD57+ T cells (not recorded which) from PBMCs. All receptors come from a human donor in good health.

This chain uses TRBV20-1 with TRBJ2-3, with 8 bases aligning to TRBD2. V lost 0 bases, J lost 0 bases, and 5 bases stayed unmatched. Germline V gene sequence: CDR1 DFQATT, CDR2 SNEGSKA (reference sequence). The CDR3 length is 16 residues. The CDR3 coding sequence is TGCAGTGCTAGAGATCTCGCGGGGGGAAGCACAGATACGCAGTATTTT. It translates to CSARDLAGGSTDTQYF.

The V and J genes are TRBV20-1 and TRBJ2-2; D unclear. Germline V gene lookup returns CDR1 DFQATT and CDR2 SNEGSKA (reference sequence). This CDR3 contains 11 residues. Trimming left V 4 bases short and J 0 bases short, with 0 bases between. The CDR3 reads CSATNTGELFF. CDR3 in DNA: TGCAGTGCTACGAACACCGGGGAGCTGTTTTTT.

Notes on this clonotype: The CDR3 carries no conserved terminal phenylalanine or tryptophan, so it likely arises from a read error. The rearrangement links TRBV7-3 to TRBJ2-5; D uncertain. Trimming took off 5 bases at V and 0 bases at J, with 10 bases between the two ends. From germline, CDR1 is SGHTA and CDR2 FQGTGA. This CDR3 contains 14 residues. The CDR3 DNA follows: TGTGCCAGCAGCCCGGGCACGTACCAAGAGACCCAGTACTCC. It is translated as CASSPGTYQETQYS.

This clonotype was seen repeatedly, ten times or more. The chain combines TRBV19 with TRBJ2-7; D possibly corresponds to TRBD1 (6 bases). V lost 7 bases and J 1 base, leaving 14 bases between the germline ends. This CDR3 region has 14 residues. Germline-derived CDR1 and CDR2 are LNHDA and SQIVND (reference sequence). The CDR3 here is CASTAGDASYEQYF. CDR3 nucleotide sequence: TGTGCCAGTACCGCAGGGGATGCATCCTACGAGCAGTACTTC.

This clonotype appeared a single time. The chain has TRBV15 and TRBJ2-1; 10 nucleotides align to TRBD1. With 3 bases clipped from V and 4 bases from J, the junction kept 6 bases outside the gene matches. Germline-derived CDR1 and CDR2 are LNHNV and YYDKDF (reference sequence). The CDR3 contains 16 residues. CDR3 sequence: CATSSFRGQGYNEQFF. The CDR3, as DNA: TGTGCCACCAGCAGCTTTAGGGGACAGGGGTACAATGAGCAGTTCTTC. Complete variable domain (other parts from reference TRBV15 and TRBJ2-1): DAMVIQNPRYQVTQFGKPVTLSCSQTLNHNVMYWYQQKSSQAPKLLFHYYDKDFNNEADTPDNFQSRRPNTSFCFLDIRSPGLGDTAMYLCATSSFRGQGYNEQFFGPGTRLTVL.

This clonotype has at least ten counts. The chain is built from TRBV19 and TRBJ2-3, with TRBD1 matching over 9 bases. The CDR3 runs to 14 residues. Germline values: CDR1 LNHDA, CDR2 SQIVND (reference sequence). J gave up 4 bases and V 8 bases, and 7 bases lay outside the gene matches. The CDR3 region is CASRKTGGPDTQYF. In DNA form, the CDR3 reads TGTGCCAGTCGAAAAACAGGGGGCCCAGATACGCAGTATTTT.

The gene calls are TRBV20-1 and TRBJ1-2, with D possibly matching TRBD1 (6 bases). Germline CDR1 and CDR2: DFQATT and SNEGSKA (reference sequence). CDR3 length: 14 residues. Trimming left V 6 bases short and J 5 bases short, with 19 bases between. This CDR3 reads CSAVRMGAGYGYTF. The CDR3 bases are TGCAGTGCCGTGCGTATGGGGGCAGGGTATGGCTACACCTTC.

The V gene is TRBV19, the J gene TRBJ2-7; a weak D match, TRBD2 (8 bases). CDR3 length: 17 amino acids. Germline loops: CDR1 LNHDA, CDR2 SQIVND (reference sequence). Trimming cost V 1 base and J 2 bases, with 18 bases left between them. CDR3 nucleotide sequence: TGTGCCAGTAGTATAGGTCCGGGGGGGACAGAGGCCTACGAGCAGTACTTC. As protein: CASSIGPGGTEAYEQYF.

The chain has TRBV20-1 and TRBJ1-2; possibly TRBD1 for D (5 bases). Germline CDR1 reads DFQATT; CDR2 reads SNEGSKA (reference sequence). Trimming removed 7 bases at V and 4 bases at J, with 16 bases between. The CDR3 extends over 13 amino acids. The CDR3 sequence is CSVPGGGLYGYTF. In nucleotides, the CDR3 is TGCAGTGTCCCTGGGGGAGGGCTCTATGGCTACACCTTC.